These 5 T cell receptor beta chains were sequenced from one sample in a study of multiple sclerosis patients with progressive multifocal leukoencephalopathy. The protocol was immunoSEQ multiplex PCR, while the TCRdb copy is restricted to in-frame clones and leaves out a portion. Here the sample spans under 40,000 clones, 92% being singletons. Time point indicated: before natalizumab initiation. The specimen was PBMCs. The receptors were sampled from a man in his thirties or forties with multiple sclerosis.

This chain links TRBV4-3 with TRBJ2-1; D remains unclear. This CDR3 has 13 residues. The ends were cut back, 0 bases at V and 13 bases at J, with 13 bases in the middle. CDR1 is LGHNA, CDR2 YSLEER, per germline. CDR3 sequence: CASSQDMKGNQFF. In nucleotides, the CDR3 is TGCGCCAGCAGCCAAGACATGAAGGGAAATCAGTTCTTC.

The chain uses TRBV7-9 and TRBJ1-2; TRBD1 is a possible D gene (6 bases). The length of the CDR3 is 14 residues. Germline CDR1 SEHNR, CDR2 FQNEAQ (reference sequence). Trimming stripped 5 bases from V and 4 bases from J, with 14 bases between. CDR3 sequence: CASSPTGLAYGYTF. CDR3 in DNA: TGTGCCAGCAGCCCCACAGGGTTGGCCTATGGCTACACCTTC.

This chain connects TRBV19 to TRBJ1-2; D gene unclear. Germline lookup yields CDR1 LNHDA and CDR2 SQIVND (reference sequence). The CDR3 length is 12 residues. V was trimmed by 7 bases and J by 3 bases, leaving 9 bases between them. The CDR3 nucleotides read TGTGCCAGTACAAGACGCGACTATGGCTACACCTTC. This gives the protein CASTRRDYGYTF.

The chain has TRBV7-3 and TRBJ2-5; D remains ambiguous. Germline CDR1 reads SGHTA; CDR2 reads FQGTGA. Between the trimmed V and J ends, which lost 3 bases and 4 bases, there was a span of 9 bases. CDR3 length: 13 residues. The CDR3 loop reads CASSLGRSETQYF. In DNA form, the CDR3 reads TGTGCCAGCAGCTTGGGCCGTTCAGAGACCCAGTACTTC.

Remarks on this clone: The junction does not match germline at one end; this may be a read error. The sample carries other DNA sequences with the same CDR3. CDR3 nucleotides: TGTGCCAGCAGTGACTCCCGGGTTCGGGCTGAAGCCTTCTTT. This sequence encodes CASSDSRVRAEAFF. The chain employs TRBV6-1 and TRBJ1-1; D remains ambiguous. Germline values: CDR1 MNHNS, CDR2 SASEGT. The CDR3 runs 14 residues.